This T cell receptor beta chain is from a study of cytomegalovirus exposure and HLA in healthy donors. Findings and limits, study-wide: In a later analysis, a genetic analysis reported fewer productive-TCR N-insertions in an Asian-associated ancestry cluster than the cohort average. Across HLA loci, a later analysis found differing TCR association rates, with DRB1 most and HLA-C fewest.

Germline V lookup: CDR1 MNHNS, CDR2 SASEGT. The CDR3 runs to 13 residues. V shed 7 bases and J shed 6 bases, with 13 bases lying between them. Of note for this clone: Antigen unknown.

In the PCR, 60 Vbeta and 13 Jbeta primers were used. Here immunoSEQ multiplex PCR was the method, and the copy in TCRdb shows in-frame clones only, minus some. The data contain about 200,000 clones, 83% of them singletons. Sample: PBMCs. This TCR was recovered from a girl aged 10 to 17 in good health and CMV-seronegative. V and J are TRBV6-1 and TRBJ2-1; D is perhaps TRBD1 (5 bases). CDR3 sequence reads: CASTPGLFNEQFF. CDR3 DNA: TGTGCCAGCACCCCAGGGCTTTTCAATGAGCAGTTCTTC.